This is a list of T cell receptor beta chains from one sample in a study of blood T cell repertoires in COVID-19. Data came from immunoSEQ multiplex PCR; TCRdb stores just in-frame clones and leaves some out. The sample has 90,000 to 110,000 clones, approximately 80% seen once. The source material was peripheral blood. The receptors come from a man older than 75 with acute or convalescent COVID-19. Each CDR3 is given with its conserved first and last residue. D genes are given only for firm matches.

V gene	D gene	CDR3 protein
TRBV30	-	CAWSPGQGNIQYF
TRBV19	TRBD1	CAGSMGDRNQPQHF
TRBV18	-	CASNRDMNQPQHF
TRBV3-1/TRBV3-2	TRBD1	CASSQDRNYEQYF
TRBV4-2	-	CASSQIDGSGRGGYGYTF
TRBV28	TRBD2	CASTPTSGSTDTQYF
TRBV29-1	-	CSVEYTPATQYF
TRBV5-1	TRBD1	CASSLFQGAGEQYF
TRBV5-4	-	CASSSDIASYEQYF
TRBV10-3	-	CAISVGKGLDEQYF
TRBV5-1	TRBD2	CASSLSGGAGANVLTF
TRBV30	-	CAWRALAGDNSPLHF
TRBV6-5	-	CASSYSIAGLKLFF
TRBV5-6	TRBD1	CASSHGQGDTEAFF
TRBV12-3/TRBV12-4	TRBD2	CASSLAGGETQYF
TRBV28	TRBD2	CASRPGLAGATRSETQYF
TRBV28	TRBD1	CASSHRTGNNEQYF
TRBV5-1	TRBD2	CASSQGLAVNEQFF
TRBV4-1	-	CASSQDRQRGNYGYTF
TRBV18	-	CASSPQQGSTNTEAFF
TRBV14	-	CASSQDLVTEAFF
TRBV29-1	TRBD1	CSVERGHATGELFF
TRBV6-6	-	CASSFGSTNEKLFF
TRBV30	TRBD2	CAWSLGLADTDTQYF
TRBV28	-	CASSRGPSTDTQYF
TRBV7-9	-	CASSRGLSNTGELFF
TRBV4-2	-	CASSQGEQGTYEQYF
TRBV7-3	TRBD1	CASSLLARGQDTQYF
TRBV28	TRBD1	CASSLFGQGAYTEAFF
TRBV20-1	-	CSASRGVTEAFF
TRBV18	-	CASSPDGSGETQYF
TRBV11-3	-	CASSLTTNTEAFF
TRBV27	TRBD1	CASSIRGQGRQPQHF
TRBV28	-	CASRNQGSPYEQYF
TRBV18	TRBD1	CASSPPGRGLYGYTF
TRBV28	-	CASSPGNYGYTF
TRBV5-1	TRBD2	CASSSGLAVTGELFF
TRBV18	-	CASSPQRLDTKNIQYF
TRBV6-5	TRBD2	CASSLAGQYNEQFF
TRBV14	TRBD1	CASSQVDRGSGYTF
TRBV28	TRBD1	CASSLRGTGTDTQYF
TRBV7-3	-	CASSLFSQGFRLNTEAFF
TRBV2	-	CASSELRQGGGYTF
TRBV5-1	-	CASSLEWHLHEQYF
TRBV15	-	CATSRDMLGLSGNTIYF
TRBV5-1	TRBD1	CASSLVTGGRNNSPLHF
TRBV5-1	-	CASSPVQGMNTEAFF